This T cell receptor beta chain appears in the sequencing data of a study of shared clonotypes between healthy human individuals. Turning to this clone: What it binds is not known.

The protocol was immunoSEQ multiplex PCR, while the TCRdb copy is restricted to in-frame clones and leaves out a portion. Of some 2,000,000 clones listed, roughly 94% are singletons. Every contributor of samples was a Caucasian grown-up residing in Nashville, Tennessee. Points from the study as a whole: Among non-shared clonotypes, generation probabilities were lower than among those shared by all four donors.

The CDR3 is made up of 15 amino acids. Trimming removed 7 bases from V and 1 base from J, with 14 bases in between. CDR1 SGDLS and CDR2 YYNGEE come from the germline V gene. The chain joins TRBV9 to TRBJ2-2; no clear D. Input material: naive CD4+ T cells sorted from blood. Subset: CD45RA+ positively selected. This receptor was identified in a man between 18 and 35 years old in good health. CDR3: CASPPWKKNTGELFF. In DNA form, the CDR3 reads TGTGCCAGCCCTCCTTGGAAAAAGAACACCGGGGAGCTGTTTTTT.